These 18 T cell receptor beta chains were all obtained from the same sample, sequenced in a study of T cells in Graves' hyperthyroidism and ophthalmopathy. Template material for amplifying TCR beta CDR3 regions consisted of RNA transcripts. A first-round RT-PCR of the TCR CDR3 used the HTBI primer set. Via MiXCR, TCRdb re-called the multiplex PCR reads, giving one row per CDR3 protein. The data contain 350,000 or so distinct CDR3 sequences, about 15% of them seen just once; the ten biggest clones take up roughly 35%. The sample consisted of blood. The receptors originated from a woman aged 25 to 39 with Graves' hyperthyroidism that later progressed to Graves' ophthalmopathy.

This clonotype was recorded many times. The chain uses TRBV28 and TRBJ1-4, with TRBD1 matching 7 bases. Losses at the gene ends were 4 bases for V and 6 bases for J; bases not matched to a gene: 8. This CDR3 contains 15 residues. Germline CDR1 MDHEN, CDR2 SYDVKM. CDR3 nucleotide sequence: TGTGCCAGCAGTTACCGGACAGGATGGGATGAAAAACTGTTTTTT. Protein product: CASSYRTGWDEKLFF.

This clonotype was observed at least ten times. The V call is TRBV20-1, the J call TRBJ2-7, with TRBD1 matching over 9 bases. Germline CDR1 reads DFQATT; CDR2 reads SNEGSKA (reference sequence). The J segment lost 3 bases and the V segment lost 5 bases, leaving 11 bases of the junction unmatched. CDR3 length equals 15 residues. CDR3 sequence reads: CSAGETGGGFYEQYF. Here the CDR3 DNA reads TGCAGTGCTGGGGAGACAGGGGGTGGTTTCTACGAGCAGTACTTC.

The chain employs TRBV6-9 and TRBJ2-2; 8 positions agree with TRBD1. The CDR3 sequence is 14 residues long. Losses at the gene ends were 7 bases for V and 3 bases for J; bases not matched to a gene: 4. Germline assignment: CDR1 MNHGY and CDR2 SVAAGI. Here the CDR3 DNA reads TGTGCCAGCAATTCCAGGGGGCACACCGGGGAGCTGTTTTTT. Translation: CASNSRGHTGELFF.

About this clonotype: A much larger clone differs by one base, so this may be a read error. This chain uses TRBV18 with TRBJ2-2, with 8 bases matching TRBD1. CDR3 length: 15 amino acids. Germline V gives CDR1 KGHSH, CDR2 LQKENI. The CDR3 loop is CAGSGQGPLAGELFF. For the CDR3, the DNA is TGTGCCGGCTCAGGACAGGGTCCGCTTGCCGGGGAGCTGTTTTTT.

This clonotype was seen at least ten times. The chain is built from TRBV20-1 and TRBJ2-5; either TRBD1 or TRBD2 may supply D (6 bases each). Germline V gives CDR1 DFQATT, CDR2 SNEGSKA (reference sequence). The CDR3 sequence is 16 residues long. The chain's CDR3 is CGAVRGLRGKGETQYF. The CDR3 DNA is TGCGGCGCGGTCCGGGGGTTGAGGGGGAAGGGGGAGACCCAGTACTTC.

The table lists this clonotype with many counts. This sequence joins TRBV19 and TRBJ1-1, with D hard to call. The V gene lost 6 bases and the J gene lost 2 bases, with 25 bases spanning the gap. The length of the CDR3 is 18 residues. Germline V lookup: CDR1 LNHDA, CDR2 SQIVND (reference sequence). The CDR3 region is CASRVAGVIRTVNTEAFF. As DNA, the CDR3 is TGTGCCAGTAGGGTCGCCGGGGTGATCAGAACCGTTAACACTGAAGCTTTCTTT.

This clonotype was seen at least ten times. V is TRBV11-2 and J is TRBJ2-7; a weak D match, TRBD2 (5 bases). Germline values: CDR1 SGHAT, CDR2 FQNNGV. Trimming took off 0 bases at V and 4 bases at J, with 7 bases between the two ends. CDR3 length: 13 amino acids. CDR3 in DNA: TGTGCCAGCAGCTTAGATGGGGAGTACGAGCAGTACTTC. Its protein is CASSLDGEYEQYF.

This clonotype was recorded many times. The gene calls are TRBV19 and TRBJ1-2; possible D gene TRBD1, 5 bases. V lost 5 bases, J lost 4 bases, and 14 bases lay in between. Looked up from germline, CDR1 is LNHDA and CDR2 is SQIVND (reference sequence). CDR3 length: 14 amino acids. The CDR3 here is CASSRGQAVYGYTF. The DNA of the CDR3 is TGTGCCAGTAGTCGGGGCCAGGCTGTCTATGGCTACACCTTC.

Notes on this clonotype: Being one base from a much bigger clone, this may be a read error. V and J are TRBV11-2 and TRBJ2-6; D unclear. The CDR3 runs to 16 residues. Trimming shortened V by 4 bases and J by 4 bases, and 14 bases separated the two germline ends. The germline CDR1 and CDR2 sequences are SGHAT and FQNNGV. Here the CDR3 reads CASSSDGFTGANVLTF. The CDR3 coding sequence is TGTGCCAGCAGCTCAGATGGGTTCACCGGGGCCAACGTCCTGACTTTC.

This clonotype was observed many times. This chain connects TRBV28 to TRBJ2-1, with TRBD1 as a possible D gene (6 bases). The V gene lost 2 bases and the J gene lost 7 bases, with 21 bases spanning the gap. Germline V gene sequence: CDR1 MDHEN, CDR2 SYDVKM. The CDR3 is 17 residues long. DNA for the CDR3: TGTGCCAGCAGTTTAGACTTTCTCGGACAGAGAGCGAATGAGCAGTTCTTC. Translating gives CASSLDFLGQRANEQFF. The full variable domain, its missing parts supplied by reference TRBV28 and TRBJ2-1, is DVKVTQSSRYLVKRTGEKVFLECVQDMDHENMFWYRQDPGLGLRLIYFSYDVKMKEKGDIPEGYSVSREKKERFSLILESASTNQTSMYLCASSLDFLGQRANEQFFGPGTRLTVL.

This clonotype turned up a few times. The chain uses TRBV19 and TRBJ1-2; D gene ambiguous. The CDR3 covers 11 residues. The germline CDR1 and CDR2 sequences are LNHDA and SQIVND (reference sequence). The V end lost 8 bases, the J end lost 8 bases, and 12 bases lay between the germline ends. The DNA for the CDR3 is TGTGCCAGTTTGTCCTACGAGGGCTACACCTTC. Protein product: CASLSYEGYTF.

This clonotype was recorded many times. The chain employs TRBV7-9 and TRBJ2-5; D might be TRBD1 or TRBD2, each matching 5 bases. The V and J ends lost 5 bases and 5 bases respectively, with 9 bases between them. Germline-derived CDR1 and CDR2 are SEHNR and FQNEAQ (reference sequence). The CDR3 is made up of 12 amino acids. The CDR3 nucleotides are TGTGCCAGCAGCATGGGACGGGAGACCCAGTACTTC. It specifies CASSMGRETQYF.

V is TRBV7-9 and J is TRBJ2-5; tentative D call: TRBD1 (5 bases). Germline V lookup: CDR1 SEHNR, CDR2 FQNEAQ (reference sequence). The CDR3 has 14 amino acids. V lost 5 bases and J lost 5, with 15 bases in between. In DNA form, the CDR3 reads TGTGCCAGCAGCCCAGACAGCGTATTGGAGACCCAGTACTTC. Residues: CASSPDSVLETQYF.

The table lists this clonotype with a few counts. V usage is TRBV5-1 and J usage is TRBJ2-7; TRBD1 might be the D (5 bases). The CDR3 contains 15 residues. Germline assignment: CDR1 SGHRS and CDR2 YFSETQ. The V end lost 0 bases, the J end lost 3 bases, and 13 bases lay between the germline ends. The CDR3 region is CASSLESQGDYEQYF. For the CDR3, the DNA is TGCGCCAGCAGCTTGGAGTCGCAGGGTGACTACGAGCAGTACTTC.

Many counts were recorded for this clonotype. This chain connects TRBV6-1 to TRBJ2-2; D is uncertain. The germline V gene encodes CDR1 MNHNS and CDR2 SASEGT. V gave up 0 bases and J gave up 0 bases, with 8 bases separating them. CDR3 length: 16 amino acids. The CDR3 reads CASSEASPSNTGELFF. CDR3 nucleotides: TGTGCCAGCAGTGAAGCGTCACCCTCGAACACCGGGGAGCTGTTTTTT.

The table lists this clonotype with a few counts. The chain is built from TRBV28 and TRBJ2-5; weak D call: TRBD1 (5 bases). This CDR3 is 14 amino acids long. The germline V and J ends were trimmed by 3 bases and 7 bases, with 15 bases remaining between them. CDR1 and CDR2 (germline): MDHEN, SYDVKM. The CDR3 loop reads CASSFQAQGGTQYF. The CDR3, as DNA: TGTGCCAGCAGTTTTCAAGCGCAGGGTGGGACCCAGTACTTC. The full variable domain, in which reference TRBV28 and TRBJ2-5 provide the parts outside the CDR3, is DVKVTQSSRYLVKRTGEKVFLECVQDMDHENMFWYRQDPGLGLRLIYFSYDVKMKEKGDIPEGYSVSREKKERFSLILESASTNQTSMYLCASSFQAQGGTQYFGPGTRLLVL.

Comment on this clonotype: An end of the junction does not agree with germline; a read error may underlie this. This chain links TRBV3-1 with TRBJ2-3, with 11 bases matching TRBD2. CDR1 LGHDT and CDR2 YNNKEL come from the germline V gene (reference sequence). The length of the CDR3 is 16 residues. CDR3 DNA: TGTGCCAGTAGCCCACATAGCGGGGGGGCCGCAGATACGCAGTATTTT. Protein product: CASSPHSGGAADTQYF.

The rearrangement joins TRBV19 to TRBJ1-5; D is perhaps TRBD1 (5 bases). Germline V CDR1 and CDR2: LNHDA, SQIVND (reference sequence). The CDR3 is made up of 15 amino acids. Trimming took off 7 bases at V and 1 base at J, with 14 bases between the two ends. This CDR3 is CASKSGRKSNQPQHF. CDR3 in DNA: TGTGCCAGTAAGTCGGGACGGAAGAGCAATCAGCCCCAGCATTTT.